This note documents a single T cell receptor beta chain sequence. What it recognizes is unknown. This sample was taken from a study of read filtering for tumor transcriptome and immune sequencing. Study background: By R-ISS, stages I, II and III held around 8, 15 and 7 patients. Per sample, TCR-region reads ranged about 4.05 to 11 million by IR-seq, roughly 85 to 1,300 by RNA-seq.

Every patient had bone marrow sampled while the disease was active. Looked up from germline, CDR1 is SQVTM and CDR2 is ANQGSEA. The CDR3 is 14 residues long. V shed 7 bases, J shed 0 bases, and the junction held 5 bases outside the gene matches. Molecular barcoded adaptors covering alpha/delta and beta/gamma chains were used on about 390 ng RNA. TCRdb reprocessed the reads with MiXCR, giving one entry per CDR3 protein. The sample contains 30,000 to 40,000 distinct CDR3 sequences, 14% of which appear only once. Study-wide findings and caveats: Correlation between methods rose after single-read clonotypes were removed.

The sequence was collected from a donor aged 40 or older with multiple myeloma. Input material: a population of CD138-negative cells sorted from bone marrow. The chain has TRBV29-1 and TRBJ1-5, with TRBD1 identical over 8 bases. CDR3 bases: TGCAGCGCCCGAGGACAGGGTAGCAATCAGCCCCAGCATTTT. It specifies CSARGQGSNQPQHF.